This T cell receptor beta chain originates from a study of shared clonotypes between healthy human individuals. General study points: Non-shared clonotypes displayed generation probabilities falling below those of clonotypes present in all four donors.

Sequenced by immunoSEQ multiplex PCR; TCRdb stores in-frame clones only, minus some. The repertoire has 650,000 to 700,000 clones, about nine tenths of them found once; the top ten carry 34%. This CDR3 spans 14 amino acids. CDR1 is GTSNPN and CDR2 is SVGIG in the germline V gene (reference sequence). With V trimmed by 2 bases and J by 3 bases, 7 bases remained unmatched. Comment on this clone: Its antigen is not identified.

Sequenced material: memory CD8+ T cells from PBMCs. The subset denotes: CD45RO+ cells pooled with CCR7-negative TemRA cells. This receptor was obtained from a man aged 18 to 35 in good health. Some clones in this sample may be carry-over from other donors' samples. The chain couples TRBV30 to TRBJ2-7; TRBD1 aligns across 7 bases. CDR3 residues: CAWSLTTGFYEQYF. The CDR3 DNA is TGTGCCTGGAGTCTCACGACAGGGTTCTACGAGCAGTACTTC.